The sequence of this T cell receptor (beta chain) was determined in a study of T cell repertoires in cytomegalovirus infection. The overall study: Selected CMV epitopes included recently identified HLA-C-restricted ones as well as well-studied HLA-B-restricted ones. Indicated by public TCR beta signatures were CMV infection and matching HLA type. General study points: Across the ex vivo response, the dominant clonotypes were HLA-C-restricted CMV-specific TCR beta clonotypes. The cumulative frequency of public TCR beta families distinguished individuals who carried CMV together with the relevant HLA.

The CDR3 has 15 amino acids. V was clipped by 5 bases and J by 6 bases, with 17 bases between them. As regards this clonotype: What it binds is not known.

TCRdb fed the reads into MiXCR, producing one record per CDR3 protein. The sample lists 700,000 to 950,000 distinct CDR3 sequences, about 33% occurring once. Sequencing used cultured CD8+ T cells from PBMCs, obtained from culture after CMV antigen stimulation. J is TRBJ1-5 and V is TRBV12-3 or TRBV12-4; D possibly corresponds to TRBD1 (5 bases). The sequence derives from a human donor in good health (CMV status not recorded). Some clones in this sample may be carry-over from other donors' samples. This CDR3 is CASSGDGHQGQPQHF. The CDR3 DNA is TGTGCCAGCAGTGGGGACGGACACCAGGGTCAGCCCCAGCATTTT.